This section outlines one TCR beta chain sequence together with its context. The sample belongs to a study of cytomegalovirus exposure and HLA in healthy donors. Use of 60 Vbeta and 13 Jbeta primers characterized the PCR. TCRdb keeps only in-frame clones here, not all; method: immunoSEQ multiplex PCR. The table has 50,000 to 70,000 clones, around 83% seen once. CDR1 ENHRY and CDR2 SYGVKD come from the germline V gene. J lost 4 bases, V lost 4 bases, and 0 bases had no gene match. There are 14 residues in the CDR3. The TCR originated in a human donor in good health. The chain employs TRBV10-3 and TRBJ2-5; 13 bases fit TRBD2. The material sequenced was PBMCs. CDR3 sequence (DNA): TGTGCCATCAGTGGGACTAGCGGGGGAGAGACCCAGTACTTC. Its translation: CAISGTSGGETQYF.